One and the same sample provided the 5 T cell receptor beta chains below, sequenced in a study of T cell responses to AZD1222 COVID-19 vaccine. Using immunoSEQ multiplex PCR, the repertoire was profiled, and TCRdb retains in-frame clones only, with some absent. The table lists more than 110,000 clones, more than 75% of them singletons. The material was peripheral blood, obtained 28 days after the second AZD1222 dose. These receptors originate from an adult who received the AZD1222 COVID-19 vaccine.

This clone appeared a single time. A read error may account for a junction end that differs from germline. The chain joins TRBV7-7 to TRBJ2-2; D possibly corresponds to TRBD2 (5 bases). Germline-derived CDR1 and CDR2 are SSHAT and FNYEAQ (reference sequence). The CDR3 loop spans 14 amino acids. The CDR3 protein is CASSPRRSTGELFF. The DNA of the CDR3 is TGTGCTAGCAGCCCTCGGAGGAGCACCGGGGAGCTGTTTTTT.

This clone was recorded once. The chain recombines TRBV7-2 with TRBJ1-6; TRBD1 is a possible D gene (6 bases). This CDR3 is 18 amino acids long. CDR1 is SGHTA and CDR2 is FQGNSA in the germline V gene. V was cut by 5 bases and J by 7 bases, with 24 bases left in between. The CDR3 DNA follows: TGTGCCAGCAGCCGTGTCCCAACAGCGACAGGACGAAATTCACCCCTCCACTTT. Encoded protein: CASSRVPTATGRNSPLHF.

This clone occurred once. The V call is TRBV10-3, the J call TRBJ1-1; D is ambiguous. Trimming took off 6 bases at V and 1 base at J, with 3 bases between the two ends. The CDR3 extends over 11 amino acids. CDR1 ENHRY and CDR2 SYGVKD come from the germline V gene. This CDR3 reads CAIRANTEAFF. CDR3 sequence (DNA): TGTGCCATCAGGGCGAACACTGAAGCTTTCTTT.

This chain links TRBV2 with TRBJ1-5, with D perhaps TRBD1 (5 bases). Germline V CDR1 and CDR2: SNHLY, FYNNEI. V lost 5 bases, J lost 4 bases, and 9 bases lay in between. The CDR3 has 13 amino acids. The DNA of the CDR3 is TGTGCCAGCAGTATCCCAGGGAATCAGCCCCAGCATTTT. Translation gives CASSIPGNQPQHF.

The chain is built from TRBV28 and TRBJ1-2; D unresolved. Germline assignment: CDR1 MDHEN and CDR2 SYDVKM. The V gene lost 3 bases and the J gene lost 8 bases, with 16 bases spanning the gap. CDR3 size: 14 residues. The CDR3 loop is CASSFVGTYEGYTF. CDR3 nucleotides: TGTGCCAGCAGTTTCGTGGGTACATATGAGGGCTACACCTTC.